This TCR beta chain was sequenced in a study of T-cell reconstitution after alpha-beta-depleted transplantation in children. Germline CDR1 SGHAT, CDR2 FQNNGV. Trimming took off 5 bases at V and 8 bases at J, with 24 bases between the two ends. The CDR3 extends over 16 amino acids. This clonotype was found many times. Its antigen is unknown. Preparation of the TCRbeta library involved a method that used unique molecular identifiers. In TCRdb, the PCR reads were re-called with MiXCR into one record per CDR3 protein. The data show approximately 500,000 distinct CDR3 sequences, with over 9.5% seen just once and 2% to 2.5% held by the top ten. Whole-study results and caveats: Surviving recipient cells, namely T cells and thymic progenitors, were the source of high day-60 TCRbeta diversity in some patients. Several hundred expanded graft clones reportedly supplied alpha-beta T cells about two months after transplant. T-cell counts and diversity were attributed mostly to newly produced T cells one year after transplant.

The V gene is TRBV11-2, the J gene TRBJ1-1; maybe TRBD1 (5 bases). The receptor's source is a child aged 2 to 10 with inherited bone marrow failure, due to receive a stem cell transplant. The sample was PBMCs, taken before TCRalphabeta/CD19-depleted stem cell transplant. CDR3 nucleotides: TGTGCCAGCAGCCAGGAGGGGAGAATCCCATTTTCGGAAGCTTTCTTT. Its translation is CASSQEGRIPFSEAFF.